Each of the 7 T cell receptor beta chains below was sequenced from the same sample in a study of shared clonotypes between healthy human individuals (dated by TCRdb to 2019 to 2021). The library was made by the immunoSEQ multiplex PCR assay. TCRdb stores this immuneACCESS table with in-frame sequences only. Part of the clones is absent; in the studies checked, under half of the shortfall reflects unresolved V genes, and no reason is known for the rest. In this sample the table shows 1.6 million or so clones, roughly 96% of which occur a single time. Of the sample, about 1.2% falls within the top ten clones. Sequenced input: naive CD4+ T cells sorted from blood. The cell subset or site label of this sample denotes: CD45RA+ positively selected. The source of these receptors is a man in his thirties or forties in good health.

The chain combines TRBV6-1 with TRBJ1-3, with D unresolved. The CDR3 sequence is 16 residues long. Trimming took 0 bases from V and 2 from J, leaving 11 bases between them. Germline V gene data show CDR1 as MNHNS and CDR2 as SASEGT. CDR3 nucleotides: TGTGCCAGCAGTGAAGCTACGGTGGTCGCTGGAAACACCATATATTTT. Translating gives CASSEATVVAGNTIYF.

The CDR3 sequence: CASSEVGDEQFF. DNA of the CDR3: TGTGCCAGCAGTGAAGTCGGGGATGAGCAGTTCTTC. The gene calls are TRBV6-1 and TRBJ2-1; weak D call: TRBD2 (5 bases). Deletions cut 1 base from V and 8 bases from J, with 6 bases between. The CDR3 has 12 amino acids. Germline CDR1 is MNHNS and CDR2 is SASEGT.

The table lists this clone with a few counts. The gene calls are TRBV6-1 and TRBJ1-1; tentatively, D is TRBD1 (5 bases). Trimming cost V 3 bases and J 0 bases, with 11 bases left between them. CDR3 length equals 15 residues. The germline gives CDR1 MNHNS, CDR2 SASEGT. The CDR3 DNA is TGTGCCAGCAGTGAGGCCCAGGGATTGAACACTGAAGCTTTCTTT. It is translated as CASSEAQGLNTEAFF.

V gene TRBV28 combines with J gene TRBJ1-1; no reliable D call. The germline V gene encodes CDR1 MDHEN and CDR2 SYDVKM. This CDR3 contains 13 residues. Trimming took off 5 bases at V and 1 base at J, with 8 bases between the two ends. For the CDR3, the DNA is TGTGCCAGCAGTAAGCCGGGGAACACTGAAGCTTTCTTT. Translation gives CASSKPGNTEAFF.

The genes are TRBV7-2 and TRBJ2-1, with D perhaps matching TRBD2 (5 bases). The length of the CDR3 is 11 residues. Between the trimmed V and J ends, which lost 2 bases and 12 bases, there was a span of 8 bases. Germline lookup yields CDR1 SGHTA and CDR2 FQGNSA. As DNA, the CDR3 is TGTGCCAGCAGCTTATTAGGAGGGCAGTTCTTC. It yields the protein CASSLLGGQFF.

The chain carries TRBV28 and TRBJ2-7; D tentatively fits TRBD1 or TRBD2 (7 bases each). V was cut by 5 bases and J by 0 bases, with 17 bases left in between. CDR3 size: 16 residues. Germline CDR1 and CDR2: MDHEN and SYDVKM. The DNA for the CDR3 is TGTGCCAGCAGTGGCAGGGGGGGAAGAAGCTCCTACGAGCAGTACTTC. Residues: CASSGRGGRSSYEQYF.

The chain combines TRBV9 with TRBJ2-2; TRBD1 matches 11 bases. J was trimmed by 5 bases and V by 0 bases; bases with no gene match: 9. Germline CDR1 and CDR2: SGDLS and YYNGEE. The CDR3 totals 18 residues. Written as DNA, the CDR3 is TGTGCCAGCAGCGTAGCCTTGGGGGGACAGGGGGATACCGGGGAGCTGTTTTTT. Translation gives CASSVALGGQGDTGELFF.